The next 30 T cell receptor beta chains were all read from a single sample in a study of shared clonotypes between healthy human individuals. The data were produced by immunoSEQ multiplex PCR, yet TCRdb's version contains in-frame clones alone and is incomplete. The sample comprises around 1.5 million clones, approximately 98% of which are singletons, and less than 0.55% rests with the top ten. The specimen sequenced was naive CD4+ T cells sorted from blood. This sample's subset: CD45RA+ positively selected. These receptors originate from a young man in good health.

This rearrangement joins TRBV19 to TRBJ2-1; TRBD2 aligns across 9 bases. Per the germline V gene, CDR1 is LNHDA and CDR2 is SQIVND (reference sequence). V trimming: 4 bases; J trimming: 2 bases; junction bases outside the gene matches: 9. The CDR3 consists of 17 residues. The CDR3 sequence: CASSTPTSGITYNEQFF. CDR3 coding DNA: TGTGCCAGTAGTACGCCGACTAGCGGAATAACCTACAATGAGCAGTTCTTC.

CDR3 region: CATSRSLDRGLYNEQFF. The CDR3 bases are TGTGCCACCAGCAGGTCTCTTGACAGGGGGCTTTACAATGAGCAGTTCTTC. V gene TRBV15 combines with J gene TRBJ2-1; TRBD1 aligns across 10 bases. The CDR3 is 17 amino acids. After removal of 3 bases from V and 4 bases from J, the junction contained 9 bases not matched to a gene. Germline CDR1 LNHNV, CDR2 YYDKDF (reference sequence).

This chain uses TRBV9 with TRBJ2-7; 12 nucleotides agree with TRBD2. The junction had 6 bases not matched to a gene; V was cut back by 4 bases and J by 7 bases. The germline V gene encodes CDR1 SGDLS and CDR2 YYNGEE. The CDR3 is 14 residues long. This chain's CDR3 is CASSPTSGSSEQYF. The CDR3 region has the DNA TGTGCCAGCAGCCCGACTAGCGGGAGCTCTGAGCAGTACTTC.

V gene TRBV19 combines with J gene TRBJ1-2; 10 bases fit TRBD1. CDR1 is LNHDA and CDR2 is SQIVND in the germline V gene (reference sequence). The J segment lost 4 bases and the V segment lost 10 bases, leaving 18 bases of the junction unmatched. The CDR3 consists of 17 residues. The CDR3 spells CATLDRDRGPSSYGYTF. The CDR3 nucleotides read TGTGCCACGTTGGACCGGGACAGGGGACCATCGTCCTATGGCTACACCTTC.

This chain uses TRBV28 with TRBJ1-1, with unresolved D. CDR1 is MDHEN and CDR2 is SYDVKM in the germline V gene. The germline V and J ends were trimmed by 5 bases and 3 bases, with 16 bases remaining between them. The CDR3 totals 15 residues. Here the CDR3 DNA reads TGTGCCAGCAGTAGACGGGTCAGGCTTGACACTGAAGCTTTCTTT. This gives the protein CASSRRVRLDTEAFF. The full variable domain, rest sourced from reference TRBV28 and TRBJ1-1, is DVKVTQSSRYLVKRTGEKVFLECVQDMDHENMFWYRQDPGLGLRLIYFSYDVKMKEKGDIPEGYSVSREKKERFSLILESASTNQTSMYLCASSRRVRLDTEAFFGQGTRLTVV.

The rearrangement joins TRBV18 to TRBJ2-7; TRBD1 or TRBD2 may be the D gene (5 bases each). Germline CDR1 KGHSH, CDR2 LQKENI. This CDR3 is 14 amino acids long. The V end lost 3 bases, the J end lost 3 bases, and 12 bases lay between the germline ends. CDR3 amino acids: CASSPYGADYEQYF. The CDR3 region has the DNA TGTGCCAGCTCACCGTACGGGGCAGACTACGAGCAGTACTTC.

This chain joins TRBV27 and TRBJ2-7; 8 bases are shared with TRBD1. This CDR3 has 16 residues. Germline CDR1 MNHEY, CDR2 SMNVEV (reference sequence). Trimming at V came to 4 bases and at J to 7 bases, leaving 15 bases not matched to a gene. CDR3 sequence reads: CASSSNLDRGGREQYF. The CDR3 DNA sequence: TGTGCCAGCAGTTCCAACCTCGACAGGGGAGGACGGGAGCAGTACTTC.

This chain joins TRBV5-1 and TRBJ2-2; tentatively, D is TRBD1 (6 bases). Germline-derived CDR1 and CDR2 are SGHRS and YFSETQ. Trimming removed 0 bases from V and 4 bases from J, with 13 bases in between. The CDR3 runs to 16 residues. The CDR3: CASSLEGHIPTGELFF. As DNA, the CDR3 is TGCGCCAGCAGCTTGGAGGGACATATACCCACCGGGGAGCTGTTTTTT.

This clone was picked up one time. The DNA of the CDR3 is TGTGCCAGCAGCTTTCGCGTGTCCGGGGAGCTGTTTTTT. This codes for CASSFRVSGELFF. The chain employs TRBV11-2 and TRBJ2-2; no clear D gene. Trimming removed 3 bases from V and 6 bases from J, with 8 bases in between. The germline CDR1 and CDR2 sequences are SGHAT and FQNNGV. CDR3 length equals 13 residues.

The chain carries TRBV10-3 and TRBJ2-7, with TRBD1 identical over 10 bases. Losses at the gene ends were 2 bases for V and 4 bases for J; bases not matched to a gene: 5. There are 15 residues in the CDR3. The V gene's germline CDR1 is ENHRY and CDR2 SYGVKD. The CDR3 DNA follows: TGTGCCATCAGTGAGCCTCGGACAGGGGGGTACGAGCAGTACTTC. Amino acid sequence: CAISEPRTGGYEQYF.

The rearrangement uses TRBV5-5 and TRBJ1-1, with no clear D. Germline assignment: CDR1 SGHKS and CDR2 YYEKEE (reference sequence). The CDR3 is 17 residues long. Trimming cost V 3 bases and J 0 bases, with 18 bases left between them. CDR3 sequence (DNA): TGTGCCAGCAGCTCCTACGAACACCGGAACCTGAACACTGAAGCTTTCTTT. Translating it yields CASSSYEHRNLNTEAFF.

The chain is built from TRBV27 and TRBJ2-7; weak D call: TRBD1 (6 bases). Looked up from germline, CDR1 is MNHEY and CDR2 is SMNVEV (reference sequence). The CDR3 has 14 residues. V lost 3 bases and J 3 bases, leaving 12 bases between the germline ends. The CDR3 DNA sequence: TGTGCCAGCAGTTTCCGGGACACCTTCTACGAGCAGTACTTC. Residues: CASSFRDTFYEQYF.

This chain joins TRBV29-1 and TRBJ2-1; no clear D. The V end was cut by 0 bases, the J end by 1 base, with 13 bases between. Germline CDR1 SQVTM, CDR2 ANQGSEA. The CDR3 sequence is 16 residues long. In DNA, the CDR3 is TGCAGCGTTGAAGATAGAAACGGGCTTTCCTACAATGAGCAGTTCTTC. As protein: CSVEDRNGLSYNEQFF.

The chain carries TRBV5-5 and TRBJ2-7; D is undetermined. The CDR3 has 14 residues. The V gene's germline CDR1 is SGHKS and CDR2 YYEKEE (reference sequence). V lost 0 bases and J lost 6, with 13 bases in between. In DNA, the CDR3 is TGTGCCAGCAGCTTGGTCGGAGTAGGGCCCGAGCAGTACTTC. Encoded protein: CASSLVGVGPEQYF.

The chain has TRBV9 and TRBJ2-4, with 10 nucleotides matching TRBD1. The junction had 5 bases not matched to a gene; V was cut back by 4 bases and J by 7 bases. The CDR3 spans 14 residues. Germline-derived CDR1 and CDR2 are SGDLS and YYNGEE. CDR3 coding DNA: TGTGCCAGCAGCCCGGGACAGGGGTTGAACATTCAGTACTTC. Protein sequence: CASSPGQGLNIQYF.

The chain links TRBV28 to TRBJ2-7, with TRBD2 matching over 9 bases. V dropped 8 bases and J dropped 3; count of bases not matched to a gene: 14. CDR3 length: 16 residues. Germline V gene data show CDR1 as MDHEN and CDR2 as SYDVKM. For the CDR3, the DNA is TGTGCCAGCCGGGCCATCCGGGCTAGCGGGGACTACGAGCAGTACTTC. This sequence encodes CASRAIRASGDYEQYF.

Worth noting for this clone: Other DNA sequences within the sample encode an identical CDR3. The chain combines TRBV2 with TRBJ2-7; 11 bases fit TRBD2. CDR3 length: 13 amino acids. Per the germline V gene, CDR1 is SNHLY and CDR2 is FYNNEI. V trimming: 6 bases; J trimming: 2 bases; junction bases outside the gene matches: 0. The CDR3 reads CASRTSGAYEQYF. DNA of the CDR3: TGTGCCAGCAGGACTAGCGGGGCCTACGAGCAGTACTTC.

As regards this clone: The same CDR3 is also encoded by other DNA sequences in this sample. The rearrangement links TRBV5-6 to TRBJ2-7; D not certain. The CDR3 covers 12 residues. Trimming pared 0 bases from V and 4 bases from J, leaving 5 bases between. Germline loops: CDR1 SGHDT, CDR2 YYEEEE. The CDR3 region is CASSLGAYEQYF. In DNA form, the CDR3 reads TGTGCCAGCAGCTTGGGGGCTTACGAGCAGTACTTC.

The chain joins TRBV9 to TRBJ1-5, with D maybe TRBD1 (6 bases). V dropped 3 bases and J dropped 0 bases, with 10 bases sitting between them. CDR1 and CDR2 from the germline V gene are SGDLS and YYNGEE. This CDR3 is built from 15 residues. The CDR3 DNA reads as TGTGCCAGCAGCGAGACAGGCTATAGCAATCAGCCCCAGCATTTT. Its protein is CASSETGYSNQPQHF.

This sequence joins TRBV5-4 and TRBJ1-2; 7 nucleotides align to TRBD1. CDR1 SGHNT and CDR2 YYREEE come from the germline V gene (reference sequence). The CDR3 length is 14 residues. Germline trimming cut 2 bases from V and 7 bases from J; bases unmatched to any gene: 8. This CDR3 is CASSLTDRVGGYTF. The CDR3 bases are TGTGCCAGCAGCTTAACCGACAGGGTTGGTGGCTACACCTTC.

The chain joins TRBV2 to TRBJ2-3, with D perhaps TRBD1 (6 bases). V lost 4 bases to trimming and J lost 6 bases, with 11 bases between them. Germline V gives CDR1 SNHLY, CDR2 FYNNEI. CDR3 length: 13 amino acids. This chain's CDR3 is CASSAEGVDTQYF. The CDR3 DNA sequence: TGTGCCAGCAGTGCCGAGGGGGTGGATACGCAGTATTTT.

The chain employs TRBV2 and TRBJ2-2; D remains unclear. CDR3 length: 14 amino acids. V lost 6 bases and J 4 bases, leaving 12 bases between the germline ends. The germline gives CDR1 SNHLY, CDR2 FYNNEI. The CDR3 DNA is TGTGCCAGCAGCGTTGATCGAGCCACCGGGGAGCTGTTTTTT. Translated: CASSVDRATGELFF.

The V and J genes are TRBV5-1 and TRBJ1-4, with D possibly TRBD1 on 6 matching bases. Trimming stripped 5 bases from V and 2 bases from J, with 13 bases between. Germline values: CDR1 SGHRS, CDR2 YFSETQ. The CDR3 covers 15 residues. CDR3 nucleotide sequence: TGCGCCAGCAGTCCTACAGGGTTGACTAATGAAAAACTGTTTTTT. Translation: CASSPTGLTNEKLFF.

Notes on this clone: Different DNA sequences within this sample yield the same CDR3. This chain uses TRBV5-4 with TRBJ2-5, with 7 positions matching TRBD2. V was clipped by 0 bases and J by 5 bases; unmatched bases: 4. CDR3 length: 14 residues. Germline CDR1 is SGHNT and CDR2 is YYREEE (reference sequence). The CDR3 DNA follows: TGTGCCAGCAGCTTGGGACTAGCTGGTGAGACCCAGTACTTC. This sequence encodes CASSLGLAGETQYF.

This clone was recorded once. This sequence joins TRBV14 and TRBJ2-2, with 9 nucleotides matching TRBD2. The CDR3 spans 17 residues. Germline V lookup: CDR1 SGHDN, CDR2 FVKESK. Trimming cost V 1 base and J 1 base; bases outside gene matches: 4. The CDR3 DNA sequence: TGTGCCAGCAGCCAAGCTCTACTAGCGGGGAACACCGGGGAGCTGTTTTTT. Protein: CASSQALLAGNTGELFF.

A note on this clone: Other DNA sequences of this sample code for an identical CDR3. This chain connects TRBV2 to TRBJ1-1, with 7 bases lining up with TRBD1. Germline V gene lookup returns CDR1 SNHLY and CDR2 FYNNEI. The V and J ends lost 3 bases and 0 bases, in that order; junction bases with no gene match: 1. The CDR3 runs 14 residues. CDR3 loop: CASSEQGVNTEAFF. CDR3 DNA: TGTGCCAGCAGTGAGCAGGGGGTGAACACTGAAGCTTTCTTT.

This chain connects TRBV5-6 to TRBJ1-4; no definite D call. The CDR3 sequence is 13 residues long. The germline gives CDR1 SGHDT, CDR2 YYEEEE. V lost 2 bases to trimming and J lost 5 bases, with 7 bases between them. The CDR3: CASSFLANEKLFF. CDR3 bases: TGTGCCAGCAGCTTTCTGGCCAATGAAAAACTGTTTTTT.

CDR3 sequence: CATTLTGGFVVEPQHF. The DNA for the CDR3 is TGTGCCACCACGTTGACAGGGGGCTTCGTGGTGGAGCCCCAGCATTTT. The chain combines TRBV28 with TRBJ1-5; 10 bases match TRBD1. Germline CDR1 is MDHEN and CDR2 is SYDVKM. The CDR3 extends over 16 amino acids. V was clipped by 10 bases and J by 8 bases; unmatched bases: 17.

V is TRBV11-2 and J is TRBJ2-2; 7 bases match TRBD1. The germline V gene has CDR1 SGHAT and CDR2 FQNNGV. V lost 5 bases and J lost 4; bases outside the gene matches: 7. The CDR3 is 15 residues long. The chain's CDR3 is CASSQYRGPTGELFF. CDR3 DNA: TGTGCCAGCAGCCAATACAGGGGACCCACCGGGGAGCTGTTTTTT. The full variable domain, in which reference TRBV11-2 and TRBJ2-2 provide the parts outside the CDR3, is EAGVAQSPRYKIIEKRQSVAFWCNPISGHATLYWYQQILGQGPKLLIQFQNNGVVDDSQLPKDRFSAERLKGVDSTLKIQPAKLEDSAVYLCASSQYRGPTGELFFGEGSRLTVL.

The V call is TRBV9, the J call TRBJ2-5, with 14 bases identical to TRBD2. The V gene end was trimmed by 3 bases and the J gene end by 4 bases; junction bases not matched to a gene: 5. Germline lookup yields CDR1 SGDLS and CDR2 YYNGEE. CDR3 length: 16 residues. The CDR3 sequence is CASSETSGRARETQYF. The CDR3 nucleotides read TGTGCCAGCAGCGAGACTAGCGGGAGGGCCCGAGAGACCCAGTACTTC.